A single TCR beta chain is shown here with its context. This table comes from immunoSEQ multiplex PCR, and its TCRdb copy is limited to in-frame clones, with some not included. The table includes about 200,000 clones, 82% detected once. The CDR3 covers 16 residues. Germline V gene sequence: CDR1 LGHNA, CDR2 YNFKEQ. Trimming cost V 3 bases and J 1 base, with 13 bases left between them. This sample is part of a study of blood T cell repertoires in COVID-19. The sequenced sample was peripheral blood. The chain is built from TRBV4-2 and TRBJ1-5, with a tentative D call TRBD1 (6 bases). The receptor comes from a human donor with acute or convalescent COVID-19. The donor label of this sample is uncertain. The CDR3 reads CASSHSDRRSNQPQHF. DNA for the CDR3: TGTGCCAGCAGCCATTCAGACAGGAGAAGCAATCAGCCCCAGCATTTT.